This T cell receptor beta chain was found in a study of T cells in Graves' hyperthyroidism and ophthalmopathy. The source material, RNA transcripts, was used to amplify TCR beta CDR3 regions. An initial round of RT-PCR targeting the TCR CDR3 relied on the HTBI primer set. TCRdb reanalysed the multiplex PCR reads using MiXCR and keeps one entry per CDR3 protein. The table lists hundreds of thousands of distinct CDR3 sequences, roughly 15% of them singletons. Study results and limitations: Before onset, ophthalmopathy was predicted by the model a median around 6 months earlier. Blood also contained most expanded thyroid clonotypes above 0.001.

The germline CDR1 and CDR2 sequences are MNHEY and SVGEGT. CDR3 length: 14 amino acids. The V and J ends lost 3 bases and 4 bases respectively, with 10 bases between them. This clonotype was observed a handful of times. Its antigen is not identified. Material for sequencing was blood. This sequence joins TRBV6-2 or TRBV6-3 and TRBJ2-1; no clear D gene. This clonotype was sampled from a woman in her 50s with Graves' ophthalmopathy. The CDR3 loop is CASSYSPVYNEQFF. In DNA form, the CDR3 reads TGTGCCAGCAGTTATTCCCCGGTATACAATGAGCAGTTCTTC.